This passage covers 11 T cell receptor beta chains from one sample sequenced in a study of CD8+ T cells in alopecia areata. In each case, RNA was isolated and then reverse transcribed into cDNA as the sequencing template. Produced via immunoSEQ multiplex PCR; TCRdb's table is partial and in-frame only. The table shows approximately 150,000 clones, with 50% to 65% occurring only once. Sample treatment: oral pan-JAK inhibitor, 5-10 mg twice daily. The sequenced sample was CD4+ T cells sorted from blood, obtained at week 24, from a patient treated with tofacitinib. The receptors here all came from a human donor with alopecia areata.

The chain recombines TRBV10-3 with TRBJ1-2; D gene unclear. CDR3 length equals 14 residues. Trimming took 4 bases from V and 1 from J, leaving 10 bases between them. Per the germline V gene, CDR1 is ENHRY and CDR2 is SYGVKD. The DNA of the CDR3 is TGTGCCATCAGTGGGGCAGAACATAACTATGGCTACACCTTC. Translating gives CAISGAEHNYGYTF.

This chain connects TRBV6-1 to TRBJ2-7; 7 positions match TRBD1. The CDR3 loop spans 14 amino acids. V trimming: 7 bases; J trimming: 7 bases; junction bases outside the gene matches: 13. The V gene's germline CDR1 is MNHNS and CDR2 SASEGT. The CDR3 region is CASTPGQRTWEQYF. CDR3 nucleotides: TGTGCCAGCACCCCGGGACAGAGAACGTGGGAGCAGTACTTC.

The chain uses TRBV6-5 and TRBJ2-1, with a tentative D call TRBD1 (6 bases). CDR3 length: 14 residues. CDR1 and CDR2 from the germline V gene are MNHEY and SVGAGI. V was shortened by 7 bases and J by 2 bases, with 12 bases between the two germline ends. For the CDR3, the DNA is TGTGCCAGCACCAAGGGACATACCTACAATGAGCAGTTCTTC. This translates into CASTKGHTYNEQFF.

The rearrangement joins TRBV7-9 to TRBJ1-2; D gene ambiguous. Germline loops: CDR1 SEHNR, CDR2 FQNEAQ (reference sequence). This CDR3 is 15 amino acids long. With 5 bases removed from V and 6 bases from J, the gap between germline ends came to 19 bases. The CDR3 DNA reads TGTGCCAGCAGCCTGGGCGAGGGTATGGACGATGGCTACACCTTC. Its translation: CASSLGEGMDDGYTF.

This clone was counted a few times. The junction departs from the called germline gene at one end, perhaps through a read error. The rearrangement uses TRBV19 and TRBJ2-7; D is ambiguous. Germline V gene lookup returns CDR1 LNHDA and CDR2 SQIVND (reference sequence). This CDR3 region has 12 residues. CDR3 nucleotide sequence: TGTGCCAGTATGGGTTGGTCCTTCGAGCAGTACTTC. Its protein product is CASMGWSFEQYF.

The chain uses TRBV27 and TRBJ2-2; possible D gene TRBD2, 6 bases. CDR3 length equals 14 residues. The germline CDR1 and CDR2 sequences are MNHEY and SMNVEV (reference sequence). Trimming removed 6 bases from V and 5 bases from J, with 13 bases in between. CDR3 DNA sequence: TGTGCCAGCAGACGGCGGGGCCCTACCGGGGAGCTGTTTTTT. Amino acid sequence: CASRRRGPTGELFF.

The chain uses TRBV5-6 and TRBJ2-7; D uncertain. The germline V and J ends were trimmed by 7 bases and 7 bases, with 24 bases remaining between them. Germline CDR1 SGHDT, CDR2 YYEEEE. This CDR3 contains 15 residues. The CDR3 DNA is TGTGCCAGCGCTCCCCGATCGGGTATATCTTTTGAGCAGTACTTC. It is translated as CASAPRSGISFEQYF.

This chain links TRBV4-2 with TRBJ1-1; perhaps TRBD1 as D (5 bases). The V end lost 4 bases, the J end lost 4 bases, and 13 bases lay between the germline ends. The CDR3 loop spans 14 amino acids. CDR1 and CDR2 (germline): LGHNA, YNFKEQ. Written as DNA, the CDR3 is TGTGCCAGCAGCCCGTCCGGGACTACCACTGAAGCTTTCTTT. Its translation: CASSPSGTTTEAFF.

This clone was recorded a few times. The chain has TRBV25-1 and TRBJ2-2, with 7 bases fitting TRBD1. Germline V gives CDR1 MGHDK, CDR2 SYGVNS. V lost 6 bases and J lost 8; bases outside the gene matches: 9. CDR3 size: 14 residues. The CDR3 sequence is CASRETGKVGELFF. DNA of the CDR3: TGTGCCAGCAGGGAGACAGGGAAGGTTGGGGAGCTGTTTTTT.

V and J are TRBV29-1 and TRBJ1-2, with unresolved D. CDR3 length equals 9 residues. Trimming cost V 7 bases and J 6 bases, with 6 bases left between them. Germline V gene data show CDR1 as SQVTM and CDR2 as ANQGSEA. For the CDR3, the DNA is TGCAGCGGGGGAGATGGCTACACCTTC. Translating it yields CSGGDGYTF.

This chain connects TRBV6-5 to TRBJ2-7; D possibly corresponds to TRBD2 (5 bases). Germline lookup yields CDR1 MNHEY and CDR2 SVGAGI. Trimming took off 0 bases at V and 0 bases at J, with 9 bases between the two ends. The CDR3 is made up of 15 amino acids. Here the CDR3 DNA reads TGTGCCAGCAGTTACTCGGCGGGCCTCTCCTACGAGCAGTACTTC. It yields the protein CASSYSAGLSYEQYF.